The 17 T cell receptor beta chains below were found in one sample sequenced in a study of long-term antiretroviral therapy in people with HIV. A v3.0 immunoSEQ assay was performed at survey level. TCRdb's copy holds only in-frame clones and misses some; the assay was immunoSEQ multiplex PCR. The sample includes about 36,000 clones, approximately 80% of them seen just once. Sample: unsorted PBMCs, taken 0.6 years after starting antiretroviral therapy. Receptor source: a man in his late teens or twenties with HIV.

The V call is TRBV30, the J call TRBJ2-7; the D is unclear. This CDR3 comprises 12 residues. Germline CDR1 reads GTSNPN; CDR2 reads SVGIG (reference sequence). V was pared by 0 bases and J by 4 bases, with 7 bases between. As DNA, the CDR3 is TGTGCCTGGAGTGTAAGTGGTTACGAGCAGTACTTC. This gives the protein CAWSVSGYEQYF.

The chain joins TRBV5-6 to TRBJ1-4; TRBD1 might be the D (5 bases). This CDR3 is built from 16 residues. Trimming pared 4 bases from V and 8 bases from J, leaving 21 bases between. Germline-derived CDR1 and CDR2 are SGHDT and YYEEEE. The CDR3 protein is CASSRGRASGREKLFF. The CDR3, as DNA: TGTGCCAGCAGCCGGGGACGGGCCTCGGGACGGGAAAAACTGTTTTTT.

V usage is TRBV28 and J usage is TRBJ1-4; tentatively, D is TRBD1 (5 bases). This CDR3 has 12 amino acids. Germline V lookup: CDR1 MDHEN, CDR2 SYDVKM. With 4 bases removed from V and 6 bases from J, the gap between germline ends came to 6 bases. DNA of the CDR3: TGTGCCAGCAGTTCGGGGGATGAAAAACTGTTTTTT. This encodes CASSSGDEKLFF.

The CDR3, as DNA: TGTGCCAGCAGCCTTGGGGGACCCTACGAGCAGTACTTC. Its translation: CASSLGGPYEQYF. The J gene is TRBJ2-7, the V gene TRBV7-9, with D tentatively TRBD1 or TRBD2 (5 bases each). The CDR3 has 13 amino acids. CDR1 and CDR2 (germline): SEHNR, FQNEAQ (reference sequence). Deletions cut 5 bases from V and 2 bases from J, with 10 bases between. Full variable domain (remainder filled in from reference TRBV7-9 and TRBJ2-7): DTGVSQNPRHKITKRGQNVTFRCDPISEHNRLYWYRQTLGQGPEFLTYFQNEAQLEKSRLLSDRFSAERPKGSFSTLEIQRTEQGDSAMYLCASSLGGPYEQYFGPGTRLTVT.

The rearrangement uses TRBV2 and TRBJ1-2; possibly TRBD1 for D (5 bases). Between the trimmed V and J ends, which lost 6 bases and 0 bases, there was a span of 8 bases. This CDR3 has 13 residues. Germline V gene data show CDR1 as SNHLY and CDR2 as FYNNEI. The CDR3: CASRQGANYGYTF. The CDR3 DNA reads TGTGCCAGCAGGCAGGGCGCTAACTATGGCTACACCTTC.

CDR3 in amino acids: CASSLFLDTQYF. In nucleotides, the CDR3 is TGTGCCAGCAGCTTGTTCTTGGATACGCAGTATTTT. The chain employs TRBV5-4 and TRBJ2-3; D gene ambiguous. There are 12 residues in the CDR3. Deletions cut 1 base from V and 6 bases from J, with 6 bases between. Germline CDR1 is SGHNT and CDR2 is YYREEE (reference sequence).

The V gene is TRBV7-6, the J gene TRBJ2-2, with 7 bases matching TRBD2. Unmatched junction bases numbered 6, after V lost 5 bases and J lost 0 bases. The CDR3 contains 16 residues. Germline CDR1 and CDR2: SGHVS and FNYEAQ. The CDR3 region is CASSVTSSSNTGELFF. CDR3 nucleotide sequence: TGTGCCAGCAGCGTGACTAGCTCCTCGAACACCGGGGAGCTGTTTTTT.

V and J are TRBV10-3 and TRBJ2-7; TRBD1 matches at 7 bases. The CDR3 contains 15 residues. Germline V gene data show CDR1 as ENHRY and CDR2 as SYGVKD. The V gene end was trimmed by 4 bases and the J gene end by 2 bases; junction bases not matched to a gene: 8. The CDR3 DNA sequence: TGTGCCATCAGTGGAAAGGGGGCCCAACCCTACGAGCAGTACTTC. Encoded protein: CAISGKGAQPYEQYF.

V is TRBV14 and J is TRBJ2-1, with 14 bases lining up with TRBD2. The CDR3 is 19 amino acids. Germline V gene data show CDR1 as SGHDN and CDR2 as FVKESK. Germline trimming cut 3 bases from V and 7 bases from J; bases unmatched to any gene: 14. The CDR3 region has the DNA TGTGCCAGCAGCCACCAATTCCGACTAGCGGGAGGGCCTGGGAATGAGCAGTTCTTC. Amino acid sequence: CASSHQFRLAGGPGNEQFF.

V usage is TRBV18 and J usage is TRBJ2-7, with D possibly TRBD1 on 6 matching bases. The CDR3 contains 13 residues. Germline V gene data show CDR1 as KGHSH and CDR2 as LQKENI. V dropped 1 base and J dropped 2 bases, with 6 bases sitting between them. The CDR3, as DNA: TGTGCCAGCTCACCACAGGGGGCCTACGAGCAGTACTTC. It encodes CASSPQGAYEQYF.

The CDR3 protein is CAISESGRDSDTGELFF. The CDR3 bases are TGTGCCATCAGTGAGTCAGGGAGGGACTCGGACACCGGGGAGCTGTTTTTT. The gene calls are TRBV10-3 and TRBJ2-2; 7 nucleotides align to TRBD2. V was clipped by 0 bases and J by 3 bases; unmatched bases: 7. The CDR3 spans 17 residues. CDR1 and CDR2 from the germline V gene are ENHRY and SYGVKD.

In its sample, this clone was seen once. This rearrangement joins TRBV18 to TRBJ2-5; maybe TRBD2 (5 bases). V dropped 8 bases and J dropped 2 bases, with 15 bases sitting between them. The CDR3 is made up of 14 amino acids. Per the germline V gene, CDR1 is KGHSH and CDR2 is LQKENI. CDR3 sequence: CASSRGVPQETQYF. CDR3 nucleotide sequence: TGTGCCAGCAGCCGGGGAGTCCCACAAGAGACCCAGTACTTC.

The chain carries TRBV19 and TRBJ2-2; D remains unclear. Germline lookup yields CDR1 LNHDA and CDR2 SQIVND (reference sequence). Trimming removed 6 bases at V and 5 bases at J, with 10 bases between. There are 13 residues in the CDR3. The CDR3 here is CASSFLGTGELFF. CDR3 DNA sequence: TGTGCCAGTAGCTTCCTTGGAACCGGGGAGCTGTTTTTT.

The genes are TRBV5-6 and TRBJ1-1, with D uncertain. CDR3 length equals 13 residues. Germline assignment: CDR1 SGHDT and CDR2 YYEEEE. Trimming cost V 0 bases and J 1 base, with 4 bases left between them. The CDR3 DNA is TGTGCCAGCAGCTTGGACAGGAACACTGAAGCTTTCTTT. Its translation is CASSLDRNTEAFF.

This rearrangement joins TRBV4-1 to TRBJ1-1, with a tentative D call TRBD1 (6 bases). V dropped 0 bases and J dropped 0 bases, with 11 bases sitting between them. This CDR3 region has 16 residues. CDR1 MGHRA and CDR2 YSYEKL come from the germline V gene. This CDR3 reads CASSQDQGLMNTEAFF. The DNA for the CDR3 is TGCGCCAGCAGCCAAGATCAGGGGCTAATGAACACTGAAGCTTTCTTT.

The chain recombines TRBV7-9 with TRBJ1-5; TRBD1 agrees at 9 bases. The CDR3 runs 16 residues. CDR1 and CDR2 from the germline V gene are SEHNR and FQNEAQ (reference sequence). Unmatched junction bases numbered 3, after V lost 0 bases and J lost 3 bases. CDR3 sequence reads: CASSLADRGNNQPQHF. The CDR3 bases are TGTGCCAGCAGCTTAGCCGACAGGGGGAACAATCAGCCCCAGCATTTT.

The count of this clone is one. The CDR3 spells CASSLGYPGTDTQYF. The CDR3 DNA reads as TGCGCCAGCAGCCTGGGCTATCCGGGCACAGATACGCAGTATTTT. The chain recombines TRBV5-1 with TRBJ2-3, with D unresolved. Germline assignment: CDR1 SGHRS and CDR2 YFSETQ. This CDR3 is 15 amino acids long. Trimming took off 4 bases at V and 1 base at J, with 13 bases between the two ends.